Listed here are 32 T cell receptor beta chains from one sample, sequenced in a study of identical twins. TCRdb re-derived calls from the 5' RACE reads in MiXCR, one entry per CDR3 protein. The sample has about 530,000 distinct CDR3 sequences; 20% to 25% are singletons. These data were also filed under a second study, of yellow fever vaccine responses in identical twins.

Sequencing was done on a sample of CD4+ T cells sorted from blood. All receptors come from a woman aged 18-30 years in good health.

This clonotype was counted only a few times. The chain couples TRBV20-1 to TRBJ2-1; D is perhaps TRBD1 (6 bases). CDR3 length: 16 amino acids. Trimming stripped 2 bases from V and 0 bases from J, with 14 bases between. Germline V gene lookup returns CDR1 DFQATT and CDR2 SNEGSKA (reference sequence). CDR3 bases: TGCAGTGCTAGACCCCCGGGACATAGCTCCTACAATGAGCAGTTCTTC. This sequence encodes CSARPPGHSSYNEQFF.

The CDR3 loop reads CASRPISGTTDTQYF. The CDR3 DNA reads as TGCGCCAGCCGACCCATTAGCGGAACCACAGATACGCAGTATTTT. The gene calls are TRBV5-1 and TRBJ2-3; possible D gene TRBD2, 6 bases. Trimming pared 7 bases from V and 2 bases from J, leaving 17 bases between. CDR1 SGHRS and CDR2 YFSETQ come from the germline V gene. This CDR3 contains 15 residues.

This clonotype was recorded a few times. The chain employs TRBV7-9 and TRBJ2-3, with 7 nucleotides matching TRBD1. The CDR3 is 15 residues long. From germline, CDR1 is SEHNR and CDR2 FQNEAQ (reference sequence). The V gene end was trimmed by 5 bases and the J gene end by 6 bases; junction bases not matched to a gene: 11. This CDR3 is CASSPTSGQRDTQYF. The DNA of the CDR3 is TGTGCCAGCAGCCCCACGTCGGGACAGAGGGATACGCAGTATTTT.

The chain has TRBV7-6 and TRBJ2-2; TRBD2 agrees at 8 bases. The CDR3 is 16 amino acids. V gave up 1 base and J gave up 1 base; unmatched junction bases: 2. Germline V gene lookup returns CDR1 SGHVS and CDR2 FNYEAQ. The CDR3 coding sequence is TGTGCCAGCAGCTTAGGACTAGCGAGGAACACCGGGGAGCTGTTTTTT. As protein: CASSLGLARNTGELFF.

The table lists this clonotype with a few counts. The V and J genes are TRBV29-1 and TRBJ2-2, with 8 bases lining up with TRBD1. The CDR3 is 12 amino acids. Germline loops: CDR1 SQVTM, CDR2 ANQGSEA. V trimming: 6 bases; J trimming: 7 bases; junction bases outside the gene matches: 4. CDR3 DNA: TGCAGCGTCGGACAGGGAGGCGGGGAGCTGTTTTTT. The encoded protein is CSVGQGGGELFF.

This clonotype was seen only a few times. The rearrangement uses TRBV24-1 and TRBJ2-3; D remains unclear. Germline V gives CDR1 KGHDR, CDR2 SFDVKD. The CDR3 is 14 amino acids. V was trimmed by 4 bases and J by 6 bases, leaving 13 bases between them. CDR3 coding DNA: TGTGCCACCAGTGACCCCCCCCGGGTGGATACGCAGTATTTT. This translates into CATSDPPRVDTQYF.

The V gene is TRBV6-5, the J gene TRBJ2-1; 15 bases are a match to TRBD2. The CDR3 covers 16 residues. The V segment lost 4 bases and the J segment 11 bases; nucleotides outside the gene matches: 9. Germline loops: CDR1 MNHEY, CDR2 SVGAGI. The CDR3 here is CASSSSGTSGRLQQFF. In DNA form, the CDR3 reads TGTGCCAGCAGTTCCTCCGGGACTAGCGGGAGGCTTCAGCAGTTCTTC.

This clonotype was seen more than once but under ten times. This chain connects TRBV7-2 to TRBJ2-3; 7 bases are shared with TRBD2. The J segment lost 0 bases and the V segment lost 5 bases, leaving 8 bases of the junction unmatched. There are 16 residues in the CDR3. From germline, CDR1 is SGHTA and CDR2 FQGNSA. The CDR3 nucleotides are TGTGCCAGCAGCCGCCGGGAGGAGCTTAGCACAGATACGCAGTATTTT. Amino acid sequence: CASSRREELSTDTQYF.

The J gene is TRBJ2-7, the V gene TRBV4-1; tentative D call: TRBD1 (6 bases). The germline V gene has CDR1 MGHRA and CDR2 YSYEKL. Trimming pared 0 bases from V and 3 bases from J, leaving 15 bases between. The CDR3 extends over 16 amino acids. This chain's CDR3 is CASSQEGGFPVYEQYV. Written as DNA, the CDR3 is TGCGCCAGCAGCCAAGAAGGGGGATTTCCCGTCTACGAGCAGTACGTC.

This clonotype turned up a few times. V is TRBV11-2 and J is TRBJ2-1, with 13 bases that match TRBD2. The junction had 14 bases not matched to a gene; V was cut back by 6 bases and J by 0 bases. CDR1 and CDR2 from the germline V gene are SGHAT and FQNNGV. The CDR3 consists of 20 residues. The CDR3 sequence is CASRGGGGLAGSSSYNEQFF. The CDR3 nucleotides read TGTGCCAGCAGAGGGGGAGGGGGACTAGCGGGATCAAGCTCCTACAATGAGCAGTTCTTC.

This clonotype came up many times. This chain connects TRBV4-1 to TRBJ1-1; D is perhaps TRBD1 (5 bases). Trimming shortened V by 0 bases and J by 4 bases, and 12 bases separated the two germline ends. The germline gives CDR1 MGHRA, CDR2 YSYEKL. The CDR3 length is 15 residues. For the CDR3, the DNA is TGCGCCAGCAGCCAAGAGGCAGGGCGGATCACTGAAGCTTTCTTT. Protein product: CASSQEAGRITEAFF.

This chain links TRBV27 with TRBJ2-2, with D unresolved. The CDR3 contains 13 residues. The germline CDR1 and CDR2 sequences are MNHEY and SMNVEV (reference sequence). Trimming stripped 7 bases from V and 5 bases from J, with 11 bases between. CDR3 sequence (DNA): TGTGCCAGCACCAACCTTATGACCGGGGAGCTGTTTTTT. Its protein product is CASTNLMTGELFF.

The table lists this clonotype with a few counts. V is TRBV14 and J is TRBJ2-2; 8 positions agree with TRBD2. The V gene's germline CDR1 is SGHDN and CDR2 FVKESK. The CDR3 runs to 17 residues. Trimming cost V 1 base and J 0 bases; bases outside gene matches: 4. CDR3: CASSQVRAGANTGELFF. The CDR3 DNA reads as TGTGCCAGCAGCCAAGTACGAGCGGGAGCGAACACCGGGGAGCTGTTTTTT.

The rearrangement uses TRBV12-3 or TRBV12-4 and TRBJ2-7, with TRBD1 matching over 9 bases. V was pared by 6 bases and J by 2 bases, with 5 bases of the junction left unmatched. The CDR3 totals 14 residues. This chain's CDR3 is CASRARQGAYEQYF. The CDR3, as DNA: TGTGCCAGCAGAGCAAGACAGGGGGCCTACGAGCAGTACTTC.

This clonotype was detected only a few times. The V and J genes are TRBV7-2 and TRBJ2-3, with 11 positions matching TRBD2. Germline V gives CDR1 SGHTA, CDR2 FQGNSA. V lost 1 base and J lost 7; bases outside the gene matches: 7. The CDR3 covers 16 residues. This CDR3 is CASSLVRLAGSNTQYF. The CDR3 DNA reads TGTGCCAGCAGCTTAGTGCGACTAGCGGGGTCAAATACGCAGTATTTT.

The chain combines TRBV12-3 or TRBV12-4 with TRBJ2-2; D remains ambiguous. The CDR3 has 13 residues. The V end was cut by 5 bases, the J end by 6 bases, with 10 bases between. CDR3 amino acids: CASSRIYSGELFF. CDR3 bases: TGTGCCAGCAGTCGCATTTATTCCGGGGAGCTGTTTTTT.

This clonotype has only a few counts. The CDR3 DNA sequence: TGTGCCATCAGGACCACCGGGACAGGGGGAGGTGGCTACACCTTC. Translated: CAIRTTGTGGGGYTF. The rearrangement links TRBV10-3 to TRBJ1-2, with 11 bases identical to TRBD1. CDR1 and CDR2 from the germline V gene are ENHRY and SYGVKD. CDR3 length: 15 amino acids. V was pared by 6 bases and J by 7 bases, with 10 bases of the junction left unmatched.

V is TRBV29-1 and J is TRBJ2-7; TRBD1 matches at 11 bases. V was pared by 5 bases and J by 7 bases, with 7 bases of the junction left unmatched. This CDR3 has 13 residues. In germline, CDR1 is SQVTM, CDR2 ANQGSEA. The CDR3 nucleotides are TGCAGCGTTAGGGACAGGGGGTTGGGGGAGCAGTACTTC. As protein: CSVRDRGLGEQYF.

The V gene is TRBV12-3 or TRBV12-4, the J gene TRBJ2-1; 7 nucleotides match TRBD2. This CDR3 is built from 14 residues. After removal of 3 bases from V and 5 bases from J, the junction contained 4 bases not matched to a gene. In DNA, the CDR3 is TGTGCCAGCAGTTTGGAACTAGCGAACAATGAGCAGTTCTTC. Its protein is CASSLELANNEQFF.

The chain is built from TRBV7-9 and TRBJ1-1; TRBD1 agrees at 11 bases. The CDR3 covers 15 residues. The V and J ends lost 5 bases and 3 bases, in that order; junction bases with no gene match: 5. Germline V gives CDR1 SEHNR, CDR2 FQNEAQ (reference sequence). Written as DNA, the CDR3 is TGTGCCAGCAGCCCAAGGGACAGGGGGTACACTGAAGCTTTCTTT. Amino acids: CASSPRDRGYTEAFF.

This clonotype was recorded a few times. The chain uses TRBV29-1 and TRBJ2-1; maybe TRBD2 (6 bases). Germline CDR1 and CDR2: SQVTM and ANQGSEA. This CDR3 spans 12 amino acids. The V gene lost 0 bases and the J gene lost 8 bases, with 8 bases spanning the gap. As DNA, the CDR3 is TGCAGCGTTGAAGATCCGGGGGATGAGCAGTTCTTC. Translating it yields CSVEDPGDEQFF.

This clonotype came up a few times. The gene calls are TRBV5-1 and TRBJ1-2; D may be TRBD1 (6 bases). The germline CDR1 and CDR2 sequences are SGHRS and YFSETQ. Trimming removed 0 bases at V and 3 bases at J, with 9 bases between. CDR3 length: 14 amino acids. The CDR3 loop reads CASSLEGQYYGYTF. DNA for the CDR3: TGCGCCAGCAGCTTGGAAGGACAGTACTATGGCTACACCTTC.

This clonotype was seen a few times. The chain's CDR3 is CASSARGVTDTQYF. The CDR3 DNA follows: TGTGCCAGCAGTGCCCGAGGAGTCACAGATACGCAGTATTTT. The chain links TRBV12-3 or TRBV12-4 to TRBJ2-3; D unresolved. The CDR3 covers 14 residues. Trimming left V 5 bases short and J 2 bases short, with 11 bases between.

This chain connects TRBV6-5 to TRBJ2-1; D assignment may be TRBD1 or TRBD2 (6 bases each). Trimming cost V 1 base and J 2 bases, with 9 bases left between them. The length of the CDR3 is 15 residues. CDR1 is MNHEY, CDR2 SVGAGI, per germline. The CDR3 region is CASSYWGDTYNEQFF. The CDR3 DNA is TGTGCCAGCAGTTACTGGGGGGACACCTACAATGAGCAGTTCTTC.

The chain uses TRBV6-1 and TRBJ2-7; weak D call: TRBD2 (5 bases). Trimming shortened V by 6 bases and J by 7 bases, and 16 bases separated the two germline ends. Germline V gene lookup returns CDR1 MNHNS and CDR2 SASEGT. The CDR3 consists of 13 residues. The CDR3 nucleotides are TGTGCCAGCAGCCCCCCAACGCCGGGGGAGCAGTACTTC. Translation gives CASSPPTPGEQYF.

The CDR3 coding sequence is TGTGCCAGCAGCTTATCAGGGGCTCGCGAAAAACTGTTTTTT. Residues: CASSLSGAREKLFF. The V gene is TRBV11-2, the J gene TRBJ1-4; perhaps TRBD1 as D (6 bases). V lost 2 bases and J 8 bases, leaving 12 bases between the germline ends. CDR3 length: 14 amino acids. Germline CDR1 SGHAT, CDR2 FQNNGV.

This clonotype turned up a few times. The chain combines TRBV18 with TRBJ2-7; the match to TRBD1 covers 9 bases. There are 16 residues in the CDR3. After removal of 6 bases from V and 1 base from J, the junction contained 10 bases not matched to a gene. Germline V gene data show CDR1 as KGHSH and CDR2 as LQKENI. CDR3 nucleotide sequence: TGTGCCAGCTCGCTTCGAAACAGGGGGCAGTCCTACGAGCAGTACTTC. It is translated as CASSLRNRGQSYEQYF.

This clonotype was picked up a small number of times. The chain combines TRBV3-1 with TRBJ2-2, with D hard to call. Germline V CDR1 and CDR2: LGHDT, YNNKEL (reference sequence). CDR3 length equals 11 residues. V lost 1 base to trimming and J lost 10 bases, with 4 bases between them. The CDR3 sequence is CASSQVEELFF. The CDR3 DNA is TGTGCCAGCAGCCAAGTCGAGGAGCTGTTTTTT.

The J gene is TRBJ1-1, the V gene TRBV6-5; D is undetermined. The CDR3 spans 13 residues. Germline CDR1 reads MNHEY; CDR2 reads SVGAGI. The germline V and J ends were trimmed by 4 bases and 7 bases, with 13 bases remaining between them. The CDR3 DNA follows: TGTGCCAGCAGTTTAATGGGCCTTGGTGAAGCTTTCTTT. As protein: CASSLMGLGEAFF.

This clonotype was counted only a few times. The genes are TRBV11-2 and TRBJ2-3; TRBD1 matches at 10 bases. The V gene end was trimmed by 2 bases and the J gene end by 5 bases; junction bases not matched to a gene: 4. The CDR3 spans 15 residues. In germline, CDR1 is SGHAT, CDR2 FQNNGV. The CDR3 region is CASSLRQGARDTQYF. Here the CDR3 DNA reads TGTGCCAGCAGCTTACGACAGGGGGCAAGAGATACGCAGTATTTT.

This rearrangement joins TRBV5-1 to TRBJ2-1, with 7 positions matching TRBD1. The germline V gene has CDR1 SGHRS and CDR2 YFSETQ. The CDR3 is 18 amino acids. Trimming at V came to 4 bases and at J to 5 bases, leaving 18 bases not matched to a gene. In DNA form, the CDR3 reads TGCGCCAGCAGCCAGACAGGGCCCGGGCGGGCCCCCAACAATGAGCAGTTCTTC. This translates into CASSQTGPGRAPNNEQFF.

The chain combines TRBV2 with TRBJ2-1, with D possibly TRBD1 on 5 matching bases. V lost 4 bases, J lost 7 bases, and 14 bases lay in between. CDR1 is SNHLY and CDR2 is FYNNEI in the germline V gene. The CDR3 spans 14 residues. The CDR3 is CASSVQGKGNEQFF. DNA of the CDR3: TGTGCCAGCAGTGTGCAGGGAAAGGGTAATGAGCAGTTCTTC.